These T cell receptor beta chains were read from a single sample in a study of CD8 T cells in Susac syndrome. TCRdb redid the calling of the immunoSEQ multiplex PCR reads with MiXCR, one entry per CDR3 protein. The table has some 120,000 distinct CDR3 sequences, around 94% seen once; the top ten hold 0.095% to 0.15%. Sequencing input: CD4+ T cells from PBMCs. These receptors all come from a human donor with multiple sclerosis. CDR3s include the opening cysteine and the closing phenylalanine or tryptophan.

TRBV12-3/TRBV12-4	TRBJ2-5	CASSLRGRQETQYF
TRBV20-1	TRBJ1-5	CSAAGNDQPQHF
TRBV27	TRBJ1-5	CASSEDRHQPQHF
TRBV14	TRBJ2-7	CASSQVLTGSTYEQYF
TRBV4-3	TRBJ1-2	CASSQATGLNYGYTF
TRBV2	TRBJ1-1	CASSEAGPGTEAFF
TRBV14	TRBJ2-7	CASSPTSHSPYEQYF
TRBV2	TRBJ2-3	CASSPSSDTQYF
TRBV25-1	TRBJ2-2	CASQAQGRAGELFF
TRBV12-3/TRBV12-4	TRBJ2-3	CASSLYGGGTDTQYF
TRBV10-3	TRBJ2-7	CAISERDGYEQYF
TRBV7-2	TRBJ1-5	CASSFPPNQPQHF
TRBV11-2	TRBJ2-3	CASRTSGGFRADTQYF
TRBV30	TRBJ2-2	CAWSGQVTGELFF
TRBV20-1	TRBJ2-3	CSARHRTSGTDTQYF
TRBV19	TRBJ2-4	CASSPDRLAKNIQYF
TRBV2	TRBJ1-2	CASSWYVQGSPYGYTF
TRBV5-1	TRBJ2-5	CASSWGLAEPQETQYF
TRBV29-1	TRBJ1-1	CSAGGGSTEAFF
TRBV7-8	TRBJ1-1	CASSLSRGVQGEAFF
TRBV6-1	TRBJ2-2	CASMGRRVNTGELFF
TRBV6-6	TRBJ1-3	CASSYEGNRNTIYF
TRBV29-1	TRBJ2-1	CSVRRGTYNEQFF
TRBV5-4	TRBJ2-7	CASSGPSGGIHEQYF
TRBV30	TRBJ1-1	CACEGMGWTEAFF
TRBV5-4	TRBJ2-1	CASSLGQGSYNEQFF
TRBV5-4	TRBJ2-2	CASSSPHMPGELFF
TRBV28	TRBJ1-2	CASRPTGLNYGYTF
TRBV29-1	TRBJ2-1	CSVEREGRDEQFF
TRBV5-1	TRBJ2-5	CASGRTSGIGETQYF
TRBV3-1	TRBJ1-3	CASSPPGTRVQHTIYF
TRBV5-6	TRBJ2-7	CASSFPAGSYEQYF
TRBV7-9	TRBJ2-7	CASSLGAGYEQYF